These T cell receptor beta chains were read from a single sample in a study of shared clonotypes between healthy human individuals. TCRdb keeps only in-frame clones here, not all; method: immunoSEQ multiplex PCR. This repertoire shows some 470,000 clones, about 82% found once; its top ten account for over 10%. The sequencing sample was made of PBMCs. These receptor sequences come from a woman aged 40-49 years in good health. Some clones in this sample may be carry-over from other donors' samples. The CDR3 runs from the conserved cysteine through the conserved F or W. The order of the fields is CDR3 protein, CDR3 DNA, clone size, CDR3 length, V gene, J gene, D gene. The D gene is left open where the match is weak. Not all rows give a size; the values are once, few, many and, for expanded clones, a class.

CASSPAGSINREQYF,TGTGCCAGCTCACCCGCCGGGAGTATAAACCGCGAGCAGTACTTC,once,15,TRBV18,TRBJ2-7,-
CASSPAGRHEQYF,TGTGCCAGCTCACCGGCAGGGAGGCACGAGCAGTACTTC,-,13,TRBV18,TRBJ2-7,-
CASSPQGGVTEAFF,TGCGCCAGCAGCCCCCAGGGGGGCGTCACTGAAGCTTTCTTT,-,14,TRBV5-1,TRBJ1-1,TRBD1
CASSQDLERKTYEQYF,TGCGCCAGCAGCCAAGATCTTGAGCGAAAGACCTACGAGCAGTACTTC,once,16,TRBV4-3,TRBJ2-7,-
CASSSRNAGTDTQYF,TGTGCCAGCAGCTCAAGGAACGCTGGCACAGATACGCAGTATTTT,-,15,TRBV7-3,TRBJ2-3,-
CASSLAGGNTEAFF,TGCGCCAGCAGCTTAGCAGGGGGGAACACTGAAGCTTTCTTT,-,14,TRBV5-1,TRBJ1-1,TRBD1
CASSLGTRYEQYF,TGCGCCAGCAGCTTGGGGACGCGGTACGAGCAGTACTTC,few,13,TRBV5-1,TRBJ2-7,-
CASSFGLGEETQYF,TGTGCCAGCAGCTTTGGACTAGGGGAAGAGACCCAGTACTTC,-,14,TRBV7-9,TRBJ2-5,TRBD2
CASSPLAGRGATNEKLFF,TGTGCCAGCTCACCACTGGCGGGCAGGGGTGCAACTAATGAAAAACTGTTTTTT,-,18,TRBV18,TRBJ1-4,-
CASSFRATNEKLFF,TGTGCCAGCAGCTTCAGGGCAACTAATGAAAAACTGTTTTTT,few,14,TRBV5-5,TRBJ1-4,-
CASKPPTPALNTEAFF,TGTGCTAGCAAACCCCCGACACCTGCACTGAACACTGAAGCTTTCTTT,-,16,TRBV28,TRBJ1-1,-
CASSQGRARTYNEQFF,TGCGCCAGCAGCCAAGGGCGGGCCCGCACCTACAATGAGCAGTTCTTC,once,16,TRBV4-1,TRBJ2-1,-
CASSFAPWKRDRNTGELFF,TGTGCCAGCAGTTTTGCCCCCTGGAAGCGGGATCGCAACACCGGGGAGCTGTTTTTT,-,19,TRBV27,TRBJ2-2,TRBD2
CASSLAGTNKQYF,TGTGCCAGCAGCTTAGCTGGGACTAACAAACAGTACTTC,-,13,TRBV7-2,TRBJ2-7,TRBD2
CASSLYRDRGNTIYF,TGTGCCAGCAGTCTATACCGGGACAGAGGCAACACCATATATTTT,-,15,TRBV27,TRBJ1-3,TRBD1
CAIRGTVYEQYF,TGTGCCATCAGGGGGACAGTCTACGAGCAGTACTTC,-,12,TRBV10-3,TRBJ2-7,TRBD1
CASSQDSGRETQYF,TGCGCCAGCAGCCAAGATTCGGGCAGAGAGACCCAGTACTTC,-,14,TRBV4-1,TRBJ2-5,-
CASSQHSGNTIYF,TGTGCCAGCAGTCAGCACTCTGGAAACACCATATATTTT,-,13,TRBV28,TRBJ1-3,-
CASSQGLGQPQHF,TGTGCCAGCAGCCAAGGACTAGGTCAGCCCCAGCATTTT,-,13,TRBV14,TRBJ1-5,-
CASSQDRLLGEMYYEQYF,TGCGCCAGCAGCCAAGATCGTCTACTCGGGGAAATGTACTACGAGCAGTACTTC,-,18,TRBV4-1,TRBJ2-7,-
CASSLILGAYEQYF,TGCGCCAGCAGCTTGATTCTGGGGGCCTACGAGCAGTACTTC,once,14,TRBV5-1,TRBJ2-7,-
CASSEYWTADQPQHF,TGTGCCAGCAGTGAATATTGGACAGCGGATCAGCCCCAGCATTTT,-,15,TRBV25-1,TRBJ1-5,-
CASRRDGDYGYTF,TGTGCCAGCAGACGAGACGGGGACTATGGCTACACCTTC,-,13,TRBV6-5,TRBJ1-2,-
CAWRGRSSYEQYF,TGTGCCTGGAGGGGGAGATCTTCCTACGAGCAGTACTTC,-,13,TRBV30,TRBJ2-7,-
CSVRRQGAYEQYF,TGCAGCGTTAGACGACAGGGAGCCTACGAGCAGTACTTC,-,13,TRBV29-1,TRBJ2-7,TRBD1
CASKRLTDYGYTF,TGTGCCAGCAAACGACTGACGGACTATGGCTACACCTTC,-,13,TRBV27,TRBJ1-2,-
CASSSLTSGSVYEQFF,TGTGCCAGCAGCTCCTTGACTAGCGGGAGCGTCTATGAGCAGTTCTTC,-,16,TRBV7-3,TRBJ2-1,TRBD2
CASSFERTGGTEAFF,TGCGCCAGCAGCTTCGAGAGGACGGGGGGCACTGAAGCTTTCTTT,few,15,TRBV5-1,TRBJ1-1,-
CASSSRGMGEKLFF,TGTGCCAGCAGTTCGAGGGGGATGGGGGAAAAACTGTTTTTT,-,14,TRBV28,TRBJ1-4,-
CASSQTHLFGTQYF,TGCGCCAGCAGCCAAACCCACCTTTTCGGTACGCAGTATTTT,once,14,TRBV4-1,TRBJ2-3,-
CAWSVVTGVYEQYF,TGTGCCTGGAGTGTCGTGACAGGGGTCTACGAGCAGTACTTC,-,14,TRBV30,TRBJ2-7,TRBD1
CASSPNTNTGELFF,TGTGCCAGCAGTCCCAATACGAACACCGGGGAGCTGTTTTTT,-,14,TRBV25-1,TRBJ2-2,-
CASSQGQGFGLAKNIQYF,TGCGCCAGCAGCCAGGGACAGGGATTCGGTCTAGCCAAAAACATTCAGTACTTC,-,18,TRBV4-1,TRBJ2-4,TRBD1
CASSSSGTPLNEQYF,TGTGCCAGCAGCTCTTCCGGGACTCCTCTGAACGAGCAGTACTTC,-,15,TRBV7-3,TRBJ2-7,-
CASGYTDQETQYF,TGTGCCAGCGGCTACACCGACCAAGAGACCCAGTACTTC,-,13,TRBV6-1,TRBJ2-5,-
CASRDMSNQPQHF,TGCGCCAGCCGGGACATGAGCAATCAGCCCCAGCATTTT,few,13,TRBV10-2,TRBJ1-5,-
CAISESASGRGKDTQYF,TGTGCCATCAGTGAGTCGGCTAGCGGGAGGGGGAAAGATACGCAGTATTTT,-,17,TRBV10-3,TRBJ2-3,TRBD2
CASSTGGGDIIQYF,TGCGCCAGCAGCACGGGGGGCGGGGACATAATTCAGTACTTC,-,14,TRBV5-1,TRBJ2-4,-
CASSTIYEQYF,TGTGCCAGCAGTACGATCTACGAGCAGTACTTC,-,11,TRBV25-1,TRBJ2-7,-
CASSFDRETDTQYF,TGTGCCAGCAGCTTCGACAGGGAAACAGATACGCAGTATTTT,-,14,TRBV7-9,TRBJ2-3,TRBD1
CASKGRGQMPATNEKLFF,TGTGCCAGCAAGGGTCGGGGACAGATGCCTGCAACTAATGAAAAACTGTTTTTT,-,18,TRBV27,TRBJ1-4,TRBD1
CASSSKTGQGTGELFF,TGTGCCAGCAGCTCAAAAACGGGACAGGGGACCGGGGAGCTGTTTTTT,once,16,TRBV7-2,TRBJ2-2,TRBD1
CASSLVPGFGNTIYF,TGCGCCAGCAGCTTGGTTCCGGGGTTCGGAAACACCATATATTTT,-,15,TRBV5-1,TRBJ1-3,-
CAWSVSGQGEPGGEREWLSEQYF,TGTGCCTGGAGTGTAAGTGGGCAGGGAGAACCTGGGGGGGAGCGGGAGTGGTTGAGCGAGCAGTACTTC,-,23,TRBV30,TRBJ2-7,TRBD2
CASSQRPSVTFYEQYF,TGTGCCAGCAGCCAAAGACCGTCCGTTACCTTCTACGAGCAGTACTTC,-,16,TRBV14,TRBJ2-7,-
CASSSGTGGGYEQYF,TGTGCCAGCAGCTCCGGGACAGGGGGCGGCTACGAGCAGTACTTC,-,15,TRBV6-1,TRBJ2-7,TRBD1
CASSLGAGNQPQHF,TGTGCCAGCAGCCTAGGGGCCGGTAATCAGCCCCAGCATTTT,few,14,TRBV7-8,TRBJ1-5,-
CAISGSRDGEQYF,TGTGCCATCAGTGGGTCCCGGGACGGCGAGCAGTACTTC,-,13,TRBV10-3,TRBJ2-7,-
CASSSSENQPQHF,TGTGCCAGCAGCTCAAGTGAGAATCAGCCCCAGCATTTT,-,13,TRBV7-9,TRBJ1-5,-
CASSFDRASYEQYF,TGTGCCAGCAGCTTCGACAGGGCGTCGTACGAGCAGTACTTC,-,14,TRBV5-8,TRBJ2-7,TRBD1
CASSSPGTGLETQYF,TGCGCCAGCAGCTCGCCCGGGACAGGCCTTGAGACCCAGTACTTC,once,15,TRBV5-1,TRBJ2-5,TRBD1
CASSPPPREPRGEQYF,TGTGCCAGCAGTCCCCCACCGCGGGAGCCCCGAGGCGAGCAGTACTTC,-,16,TRBV27,TRBJ2-7,TRBD2
CASVRGAYEQYF,TGTGCCAGCGTCAGGGGGGCCTACGAGCAGTACTTC,-,12,TRBV28,TRBJ2-7,-
CASSLSQGLGDQPQHF,TGTGCCAGCAGTTTGTCTCAGGGCTTGGGCGATCAGCCCCAGCATTTT,once,16,TRBV28,TRBJ1-5,-
CASSVEPGSYNEQFF,TGTGCCAGCAGCGTAGAACCAGGCTCCTACAATGAGCAGTTCTTC,-,15,TRBV9,TRBJ2-1,-
CASSSRDRLYEQYF,TGTGCCAGCAGCTCCCGGGACAGACTTTACGAGCAGTACTTC,many,14,TRBV7-6,TRBJ2-7,TRBD1
CASGDRGVEQYF,TGCGCCAGCGGGGACAGGGGGGTCGAGCAGTACTTC,few,12,TRBV10-2,TRBJ2-7,TRBD1
CASSLILPGLASRYEQYF,TGTGCCAGCAGTCTCATTCTTCCGGGACTAGCGAGCAGGTACGAGCAGTACTTC,-,18,TRBV27,TRBJ2-7,TRBD2
CASSLLNTGELFF,TGTGCCAGCAGCCTACTGAACACCGGGGAGCTGTTTTTT,-,13,TRBV7-9,TRBJ2-2,-
CASSNEEYSNQPQHF,TGTGCCAGCAGCAACGAGGAATATAGCAATCAGCCCCAGCATTTT,few,15,TRBV28,TRBJ1-5,-